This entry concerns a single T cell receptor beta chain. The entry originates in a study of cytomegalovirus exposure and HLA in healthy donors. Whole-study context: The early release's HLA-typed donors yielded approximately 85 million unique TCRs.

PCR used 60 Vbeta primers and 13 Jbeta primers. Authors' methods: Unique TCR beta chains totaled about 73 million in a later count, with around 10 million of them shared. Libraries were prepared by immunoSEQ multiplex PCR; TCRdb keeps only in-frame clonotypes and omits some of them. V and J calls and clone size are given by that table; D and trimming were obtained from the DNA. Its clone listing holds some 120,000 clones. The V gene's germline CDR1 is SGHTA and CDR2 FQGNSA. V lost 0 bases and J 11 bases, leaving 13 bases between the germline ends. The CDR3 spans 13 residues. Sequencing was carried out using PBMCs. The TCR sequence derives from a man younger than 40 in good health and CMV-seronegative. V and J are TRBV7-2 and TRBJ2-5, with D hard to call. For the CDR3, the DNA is TGTGCCAGCAGCTTAGCGTTACAGCAAGAGCAGTACTTC. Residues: CASSLALQQEQYF.